Listed below are T cell receptor beta chains from one sample, sequenced in a study of blood T cell repertoires in COVID-19. Sequenced by immunoSEQ multiplex PCR; TCRdb stores in-frame clones only, minus some. The sample yields 150,000 to 200,000 clones, 84% seen once. The specimen was PBMCs or T cells enriched from blood (not recorded which). The receptor set was obtained from a woman in her 30s who had been exposed to COVID-19. Each CDR3 is given with its conserved first and last residue. The D gene is left open where the match is weak. The size of a clone is reported for some rows only, either as once, few or many, or as a class for expanded clones.

d_call	v_call	clone_size	j_call	cdr3_nt	cdr3_aa
NA	TRBV6-5	NA	TRBJ1-4	TGTGCCAGCAGTTACGACAGCTCAACTAATGAAAAACTGTTTTTT	CASSYDSSTNEKLFF
TRBD1	TRBV6-6	NA	TRBJ1-5	TGTGCCAGCAGTCCCCACAGGGGCCGGGAGAGCAATCAGCCCCAGCATTTT	CASSPHRGRESNQPQHF
NA	TRBV18	NA	TRBJ1-1	TGTGCCAGCTCACCGTTGCAGGGCCAGAACACTGAAGCTTTCTTT	CASSPLQGQNTEAFF
TRBD1	TRBV5-1	NA	TRBJ2-3	TGCGCCAGCAGCATGACCGTGGACAGGGGCACAGATACGCAGTATTTT	CASSMTVDRGTDTQYF
NA	TRBV5-4	NA	TRBJ1-2	TGTGCCAGCAGCCTGGGAGGACGGGCTTATCCGGGAGGCTACACCTTC	CASSLGGRAYPGGYTF
TRBD1	TRBV5-3	NA	TRBJ1-1	TGTGCCAGAAGCCTGAACCGTAACCGGGACAGGAACACTGAAGCTTTCTTT	CARSLNRNRDRNTEAFF
TRBD1	TRBV3-1/TRBV3-2	NA	TRBJ2-3	TGTGCCAGCAGCGCCGGGACAGGGGCCTATACGCAGTATTTT	CASSAGTGAYTQYF
TRBD2	TRBV19	NA	TRBJ2-1	TGTGCCAGTAGAACGCCGGGACTAGCGATCAATGAGCAGTTCTTC	CASRTPGLAINEQFF
TRBD1	TRBV27	NA	TRBJ1-2	TGTGCCAGCAAGGAACAGGGGTATGGCTACACCTTC	CASKEQGYGYTF
NA	TRBV5-5	NA	TRBJ2-5	TGTGCCAGCGATCCTCGGGGTCAAGAGACCCAGTACTTC	CASDPRGQETQYF
TRBD2	TRBV3-1/TRBV3-2	NA	TRBJ2-3	TGTGCCAGCAGCCAAGACTTCAGCGGGGGGCCGGATACGCAGTATTTT	CASSQDFSGGPDTQYF
NA	TRBV5-1	NA	TRBJ2-3	TGCGCCAGCAGCTTGGTAGCCTCTACAGATACGCAGTATTTT	CASSLVASTDTQYF
NA	TRBV10-2	NA	TRBJ1-1	TGCGCCAGCAGTGAGCTGGGGGCGCTAGCTTTCTTT	CASSELGALAFF
TRBD2	TRBV7-9	NA	TRBJ2-3	TGTGCCAGCAGCGCTATCGGATCTAGCGGGGGACTTAGCACAGATACGCAGTATTTT	CASSAIGSSGGLSTDTQYF
TRBD1	TRBV10-2	NA	TRBJ2-7	TGCGCCAGCAGTTTACCGGGACAGGGGAGAGACGAGCAGTACTTC	CASSLPGQGRDEQYF
NA	TRBV5-1	NA	TRBJ1-1	TGCGCCAGCAAACTGGACAGAAACACTGAAGCTTTCTTT	CASKLDRNTEAFF
NA	TRBV7-9	NA	TRBJ1-1	TGTGCCAGCAGCTTACCGCGGGTTGGCTACACTGAAGCTTTCTTT	CASSLPRVGYTEAFF
TRBD2	TRBV6-5	NA	TRBJ2-3	TGTGCCACCTTAGCGGGGGGCACAGATACGCAGTATTTT	CATLAGGTDTQYF
NA	TRBV3-1/TRBV3-2	NA	TRBJ1-1	TGTGCCAGCAGCCAAGCAGGAAGCACTGAAGCTTTCTTT	CASSQAGSTEAFF
TRBD2	TRBV18	NA	TRBJ2-1	TGTGCCAGCTCACCCAATCGAGCGGGGGGATACAATGAGCAGTTCTTC	CASSPNRAGGYNEQFF
TRBD1	TRBV5-1	NA	TRBJ1-2	TGCGCCAGCAGCTTGGGGGGACAGCGGGACTATGGCTACACCTTC	CASSLGGQRDYGYTF
TRBD1	TRBV2	NA	TRBJ2-3	TGTGCCAGCAGCCAAGACAGGGTGAGGTTGTGGGATACGCAGTATTTT	CASSQDRVRLWDTQYF
NA	TRBV19	NA	TRBJ2-7	TGTGCCAGTCGTGGGCTTGACTACGAGCAGTACTTC	CASRGLDYEQYF
NA	TRBV5-1	NA	TRBJ2-7	TGCGCCAGCAGCTTGGAACCGGGGGCCTACGAGCAGTACTTC	CASSLEPGAYEQYF
NA	TRBV30	NA	TRBJ1-2	TGTGCCTGGCGTCAGCAGGGGACCTATGGCTACACCTTC	CAWRQQGTYGYTF
NA	TRBV2	NA	TRBJ1-4	TGTGCCAGCAGTGATCGGGGGGCTGCAACTAATGAAAAACTGTTTTTT	CASSDRGAATNEKLFF
NA	TRBV27	NA	TRBJ1-1	TGTGCCAGCACCGAATCCCTGGGCTCCGAAGCTTTCTTT	CASTESLGSEAFF
NA	TRBV27	once	TRBJ1-4	TGTGCCAGCAGTTCGACGAGGGTGGCTGAAAAACTGTTTTTT	CASSSTRVAEKLFF
NA	TRBV19	NA	TRBJ1-2	TGTGCCAGTAGTAAGGGAGTACTCGGCAACTATGGCTACACCTTC	CASSKGVLGNYGYTF
TRBD1	TRBV7-2	NA	TRBJ1-1	TGTGCCAGCAGCCCGGGACAGATCAACACTGAAGCTTTCTTT	CASSPGQINTEAFF
NA	TRBV3-1/TRBV3-2	NA	TRBJ1-3	TGTGCCAGCAGCCAAGCGGGGGTGAGAGGAAACACCATATATTTT	CASSQAGVRGNTIYF
NA	TRBV7-2	NA	TRBJ2-2	TGTGCCAGCAGCTTAGGTAGAAACAGGGTGACCGGGGAGCTGTTTTTT	CASSLGRNRVTGELFF
NA	TRBV5-1	NA	TRBJ1-1	TGCGCCAGCAGCTTGGGAGGGGGTGGGGACACTGAAGCTTTCTTT	CASSLGGGGDTEAFF
NA	TRBV6-1	NA	TRBJ1-5	TGTGCCAGCAGTGAAAGGGGAAATCAGCCCCAGCATTTT	CASSERGNQPQHF
TRBD1	TRBV30	NA	TRBJ2-3	TGTGCCTGGAGGCCCGACAGGGTCTCGACAGATACGCAGTATTTT	CAWRPDRVSTDTQYF
NA	TRBV30	NA	TRBJ2-5	TGTGCCTGGAGAAGAGGAGAAGAGACCCAGTACTTC	CAWRRGEETQYF
NA	TRBV9	NA	TRBJ1-1	TGTGCCAGCAGCGTAGGGAGACGGGTGACTGAAGCTTTCTTT	CASSVGRRVTEAFF
NA	TRBV24-1	NA	TRBJ2-1	TGTGCCACCAGTGCCGGGACACAAAACTCGCAGTTCTTC	CATSAGTQNSQFF
TRBD2	TRBV29-1	NA	TRBJ2-5	TGCAGCGTTGAAGATGTGGGACTAGCGGCGCCGGGAGAGACCCAGTACTTC	CSVEDVGLAAPGETQYF
TRBD1	TRBV5-3	NA	TRBJ1-1	TGTGCCAGAAGCGCGACAGGGGGTGACACTGAAGCTTTCTTT	CARSATGGDTEAFF
TRBD1	TRBV19	few	TRBJ1-5	TGTGCCAGTACCATGGGACAGGGCAATAGCAATCAGCCCCAGCATTTT	CASTMGQGNSNQPQHF
TRBD1	TRBV7-6	NA	TRBJ1-5	TGTGCCAGCAGCTTAGGACAGGGCGGCCAGCCCCAGCATTTT	CASSLGQGGQPQHF
NA	TRBV4-1	NA	TRBJ1-4	TGCGCCAGCAGCCAAAGGGGTCGACAGATAGAAAATGAAAAACTGTTTTTT	CASSQRGRQIENEKLFF
NA	TRBV27	NA	TRBJ1-5	TGTGCCAGCAGTTCTATCGTAGAGGGAGGCCAGCCCCAGCATTTT	CASSSIVEGGQPQHF
NA	TRBV30	NA	TRBJ1-2	TGTGCGTGGGATGAGGCCAGCGAGTTCTATGGCTACACCTTC	CAWDEASEFYGYTF
NA	TRBV5-6	NA	TRBJ2-7	TGTGCCAGCAGCTTAGGAGCCTACGAGCAGTACTTC	CASSLGAYEQYF
TRBD2	TRBV6-5	NA	TRBJ2-5	TGTGCCAGCAGTTACTGGACTAGCGGGGAAGAGACCCAGTACTTC	CASSYWTSGEETQYF
NA	TRBV12-3/TRBV12-4	once	TRBJ1-1	TGTGCCAGCAGCCGGGACATGGGCGCTTTCTTT	CASSRDMGAFF
NA	TRBV6-2/TRBV6-3	NA	TRBJ1-1	TGTGCCAGCAGTTACCCCACTTATGAAGCTTTCTTT	CASSYPTYEAFF
TRBD1	TRBV15	NA	TRBJ2-7	TGTGCCACCAGCAGACGACAGGGGATCGAGCAGTACTTC	CATSRRQGIEQYF
NA	TRBV19	NA	TRBJ1-1	TGTGCCAGTAGTATAGAAGCAGGGCGGTTTTCGGCTTTCTTT	CASSIEAGRFSAFF
TRBD1	TRBV2	NA	TRBJ2-2	TGTGCCGGCCAGGGGGAAAACACCGGGGAGCTGTTTTTT	CAGQGENTGELFF
NA	TRBV3-1/TRBV3-2	NA	TRBJ1-2	TGTGCCAGCAGCCAAGGGACAGCCGGCTACACCTTC	CASSQGTAGYTF
NA	TRBV5-1	NA	TRBJ1-6	TGCGCCAGCAGCCCGGGAGGGGGGTCCATCGGCGCTTCACCCCTCCACTTT	CASSPGGGSIGASPLHF
NA	TRBV10-3	NA	TRBJ2-5	TGTGCCATCAGCCCACGGGAGGGGGCCCAAGAGACCCAGTACTTC	CAISPREGAQETQYF